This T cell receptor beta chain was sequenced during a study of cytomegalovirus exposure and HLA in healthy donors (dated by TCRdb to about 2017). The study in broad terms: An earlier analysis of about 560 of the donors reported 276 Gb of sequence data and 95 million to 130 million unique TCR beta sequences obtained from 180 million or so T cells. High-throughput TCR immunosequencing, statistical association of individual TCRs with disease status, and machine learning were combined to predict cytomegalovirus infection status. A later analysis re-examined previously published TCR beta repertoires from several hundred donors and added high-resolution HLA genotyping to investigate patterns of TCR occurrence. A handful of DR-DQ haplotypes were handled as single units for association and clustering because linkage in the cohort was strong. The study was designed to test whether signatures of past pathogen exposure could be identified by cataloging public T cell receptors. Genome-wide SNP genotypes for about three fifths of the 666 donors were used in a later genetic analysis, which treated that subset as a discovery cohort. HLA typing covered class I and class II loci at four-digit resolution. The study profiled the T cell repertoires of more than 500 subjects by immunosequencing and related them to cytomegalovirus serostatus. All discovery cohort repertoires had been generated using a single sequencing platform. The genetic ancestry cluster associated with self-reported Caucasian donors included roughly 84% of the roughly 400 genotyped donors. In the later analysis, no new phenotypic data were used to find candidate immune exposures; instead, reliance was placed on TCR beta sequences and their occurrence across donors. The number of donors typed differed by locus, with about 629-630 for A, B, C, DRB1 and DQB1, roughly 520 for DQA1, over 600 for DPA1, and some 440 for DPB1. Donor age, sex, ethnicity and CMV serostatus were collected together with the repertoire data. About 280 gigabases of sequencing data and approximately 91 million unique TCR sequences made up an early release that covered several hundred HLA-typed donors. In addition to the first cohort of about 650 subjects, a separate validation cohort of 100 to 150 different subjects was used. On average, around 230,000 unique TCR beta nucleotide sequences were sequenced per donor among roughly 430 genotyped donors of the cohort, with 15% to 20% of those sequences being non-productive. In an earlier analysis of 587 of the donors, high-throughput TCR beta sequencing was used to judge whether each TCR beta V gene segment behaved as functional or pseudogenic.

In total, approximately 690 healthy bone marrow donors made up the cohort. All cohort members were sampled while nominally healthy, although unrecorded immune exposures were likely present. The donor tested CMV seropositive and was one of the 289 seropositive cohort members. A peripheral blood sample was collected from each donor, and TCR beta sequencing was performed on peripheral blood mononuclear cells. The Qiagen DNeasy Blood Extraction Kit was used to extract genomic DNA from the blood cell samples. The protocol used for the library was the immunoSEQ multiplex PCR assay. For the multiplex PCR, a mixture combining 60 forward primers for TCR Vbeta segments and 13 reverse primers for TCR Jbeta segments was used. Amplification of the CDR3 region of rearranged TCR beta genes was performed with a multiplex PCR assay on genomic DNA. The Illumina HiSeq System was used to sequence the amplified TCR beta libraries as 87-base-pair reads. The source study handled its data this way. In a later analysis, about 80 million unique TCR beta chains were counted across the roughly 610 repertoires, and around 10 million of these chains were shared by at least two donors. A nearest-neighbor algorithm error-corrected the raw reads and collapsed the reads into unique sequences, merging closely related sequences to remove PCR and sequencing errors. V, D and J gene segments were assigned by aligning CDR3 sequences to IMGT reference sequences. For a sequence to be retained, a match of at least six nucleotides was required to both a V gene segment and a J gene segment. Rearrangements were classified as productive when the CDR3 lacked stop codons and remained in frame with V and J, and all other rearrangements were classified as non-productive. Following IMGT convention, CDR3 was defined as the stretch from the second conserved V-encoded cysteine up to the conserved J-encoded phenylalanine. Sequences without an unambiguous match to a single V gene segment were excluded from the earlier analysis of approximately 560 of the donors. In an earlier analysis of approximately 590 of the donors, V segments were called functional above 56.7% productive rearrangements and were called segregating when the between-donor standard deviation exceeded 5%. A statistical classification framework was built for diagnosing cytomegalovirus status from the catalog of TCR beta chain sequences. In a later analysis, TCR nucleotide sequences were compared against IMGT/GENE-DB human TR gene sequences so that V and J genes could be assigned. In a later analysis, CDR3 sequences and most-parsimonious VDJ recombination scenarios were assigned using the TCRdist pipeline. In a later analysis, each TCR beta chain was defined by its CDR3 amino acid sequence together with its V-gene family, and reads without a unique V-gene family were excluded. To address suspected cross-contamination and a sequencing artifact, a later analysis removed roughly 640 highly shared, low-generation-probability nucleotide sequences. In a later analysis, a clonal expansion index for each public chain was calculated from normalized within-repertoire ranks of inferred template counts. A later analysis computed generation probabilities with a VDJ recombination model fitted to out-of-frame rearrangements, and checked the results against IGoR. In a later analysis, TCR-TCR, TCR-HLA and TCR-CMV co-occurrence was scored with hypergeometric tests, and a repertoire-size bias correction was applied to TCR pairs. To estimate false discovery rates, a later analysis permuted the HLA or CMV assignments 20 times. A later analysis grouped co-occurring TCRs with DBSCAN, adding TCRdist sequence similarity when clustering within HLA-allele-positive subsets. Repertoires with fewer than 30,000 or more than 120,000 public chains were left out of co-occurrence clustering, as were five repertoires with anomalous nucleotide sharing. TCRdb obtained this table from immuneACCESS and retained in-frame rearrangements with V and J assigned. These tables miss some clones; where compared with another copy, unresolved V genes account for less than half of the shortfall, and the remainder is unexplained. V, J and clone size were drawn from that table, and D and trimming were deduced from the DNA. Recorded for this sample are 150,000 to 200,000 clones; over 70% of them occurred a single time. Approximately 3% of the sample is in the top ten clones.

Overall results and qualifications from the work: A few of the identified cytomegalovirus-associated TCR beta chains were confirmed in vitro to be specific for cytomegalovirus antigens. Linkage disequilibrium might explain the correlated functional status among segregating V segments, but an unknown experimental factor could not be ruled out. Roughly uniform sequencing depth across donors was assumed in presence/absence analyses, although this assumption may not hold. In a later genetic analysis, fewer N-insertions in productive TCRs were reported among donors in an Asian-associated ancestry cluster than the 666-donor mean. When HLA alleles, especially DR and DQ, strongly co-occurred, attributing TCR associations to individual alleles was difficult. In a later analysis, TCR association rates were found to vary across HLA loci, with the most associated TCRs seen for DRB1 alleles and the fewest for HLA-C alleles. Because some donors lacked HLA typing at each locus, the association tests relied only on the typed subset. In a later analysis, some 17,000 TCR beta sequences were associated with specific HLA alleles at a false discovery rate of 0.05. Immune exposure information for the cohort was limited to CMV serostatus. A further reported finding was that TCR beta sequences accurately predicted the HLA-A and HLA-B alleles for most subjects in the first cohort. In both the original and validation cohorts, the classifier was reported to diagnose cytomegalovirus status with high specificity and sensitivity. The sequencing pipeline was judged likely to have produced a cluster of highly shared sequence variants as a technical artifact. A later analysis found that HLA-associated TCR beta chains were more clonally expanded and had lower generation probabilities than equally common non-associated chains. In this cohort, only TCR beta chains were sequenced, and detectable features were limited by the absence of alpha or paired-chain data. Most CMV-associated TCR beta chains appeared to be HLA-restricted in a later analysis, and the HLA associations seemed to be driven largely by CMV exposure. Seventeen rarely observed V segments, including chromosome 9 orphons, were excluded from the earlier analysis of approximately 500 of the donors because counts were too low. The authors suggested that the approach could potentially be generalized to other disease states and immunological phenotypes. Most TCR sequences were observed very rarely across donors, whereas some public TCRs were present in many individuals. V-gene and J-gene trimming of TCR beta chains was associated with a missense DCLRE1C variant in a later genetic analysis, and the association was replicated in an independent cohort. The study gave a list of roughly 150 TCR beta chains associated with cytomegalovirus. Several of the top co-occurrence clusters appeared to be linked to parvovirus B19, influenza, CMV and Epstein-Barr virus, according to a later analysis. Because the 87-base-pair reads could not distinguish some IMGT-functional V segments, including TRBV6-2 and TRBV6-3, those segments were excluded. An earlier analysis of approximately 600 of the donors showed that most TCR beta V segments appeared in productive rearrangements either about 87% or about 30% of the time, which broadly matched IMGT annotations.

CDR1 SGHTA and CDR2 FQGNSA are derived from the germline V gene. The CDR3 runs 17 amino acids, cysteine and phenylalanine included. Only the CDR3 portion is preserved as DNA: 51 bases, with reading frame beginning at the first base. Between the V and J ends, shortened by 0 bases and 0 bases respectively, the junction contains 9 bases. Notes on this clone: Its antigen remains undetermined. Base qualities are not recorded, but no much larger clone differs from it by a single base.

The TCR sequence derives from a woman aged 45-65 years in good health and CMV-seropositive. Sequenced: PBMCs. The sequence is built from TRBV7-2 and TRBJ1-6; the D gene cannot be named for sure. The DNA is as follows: TGTGCCAGCAGCTTAGCGCGGAGGAGCTCCTATAATTCACCCCTCCACTTT. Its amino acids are CASSLARRSSYNSPLHF.